Described below is a single T cell receptor (beta chain) sequence and its context. The sample comes from a study of blood T cell repertoires in COVID-19. In the study overall: Donors in the United States, Italy and Spain gave samples during acute or convalescent COVID-19.

Methods used by the authors: Researchers report that nucleated cell counts were estimated from reference gene primer amplification. Profiling relied on immunoSEQ multiplex PCR, and the TCRdb table lists in-frame clones only, not all of them. The V and J calls and clone size come from that table; D and trimming were worked out from the DNA. The sample yields 150,000 to 200,000 clones, 86% seen once. J lost 0 bases, V lost 8 bases, and 5 bases had no gene match. Per the germline V gene, CDR1 is MNHEY and CDR2 is SMNVEV (reference sequence). This CDR3 comprises 15 residues. The sequenced sample consisted of PBMCs or T cells enriched from blood (not recorded which). The chain has TRBV27 and TRBJ1-5, with TRBD1 matching 9 bases. The TCR originated in a middle-aged woman in a cohort exposed to, infected with or recovered from COVID-19 (not recorded which). CDR3 coding DNA: TGTGCCAGCCGGGACAGGGCTTATAGCAATCAGCCCCAGCATTTT. Its protein product is CASRDRAYSNQPQHF.